Each of the 10 T cell receptor beta chains below was sequenced from the same sample in a study of graft-versus-host responses after intestinal transplantation. Using immunoSEQ multiplex PCR, the repertoire was profiled, and TCRdb retains in-frame clones only, with some absent. The top ten hold approximately 4.1% of the sample, which has some 14,000 clones, about 29% seen once. The material sequenced was alloreactive CD4+ T cells from a mixed lymphocyte reaction culture, taken before intestinal transplant. Subset described: CFSE-low proliferating T cells sorted from roughly six-day pre-transplant mixed lymphocyte reaction (GvH or HvG direction). Receptors originate from a human patient who received an intestinal transplant.

The J gene is TRBJ1-5, the V gene TRBV28; D is possibly TRBD1 (6 bases). Germline V gives CDR1 MDHEN, CDR2 SYDVKM. Trimming pared 0 bases from V and 11 bases from J, leaving 14 bases between. The CDR3 runs to 14 residues. CDR3 in amino acids: CASSLWDFGGAQHF. As DNA, the CDR3 is TGTGCCAGCAGTTTATGGGATTTTGGGGGCGCCCAGCATTTT.

The rearrangement links TRBV6-1 to TRBJ2-3; no reliable D call. The J call is in doubt because the DNA end fits TRBJ1-5 better. The CDR3 is 14 amino acids. Germline loops: CDR1 MNHNS, CDR2 SASEGT. The CDR3 sequence is CASSEAGPRDTQHF. The CDR3, as DNA: TGTGCCAGCAGTGAAGCCGGGCCCAGAGATACGCAGCATTTT.

This clone rates as medium-sized (0.01 to 0.1%). The J gene is TRBJ1-3, the V gene TRBV5-1; 9 bases line up with TRBD1. The CDR3 has 15 amino acids. The V segment lost 3 bases and the J segment 8 bases; nucleotides outside the gene matches: 9. Germline V CDR1 and CDR2: SGHRS, YFSETQ. CDR3 amino acids: CASSSGQGNGDTIYF. The CDR3 region has the DNA TGCGCCAGCAGCTCAGGACAGGGGAACGGCGACACCATATATTTT.

This clone is labeled as medium-sized. The rearrangement uses TRBV7-6 and TRBJ1-3, with D perhaps matching TRBD1 (6 bases). V was shortened by 0 bases and J by 0 bases, with 12 bases between the two germline ends. Looked up from germline, CDR1 is SGHVS and CDR2 is FNYEAQ. This CDR3 has 17 residues. CDR3 nucleotide sequence: TGTGCCAGCAGCTTAGCGATTAAAGGGGGCTCTGGAAACACCATATATTTT. Residues: CASSLAIKGGSGNTIYF. Together with reference TRBV7-6 and TRBJ1-3, the CDR3 gives the full variable domain: GAGVSQSPRYKVTKRGQDVALRCDPISGHVSLYWYRQALGQGPEFLTYFNYEAQQDKSGLPNDRFSAERPEGSISTLTIQRTEQRDSAMYRCASSLAIKGGSGNTIYFGEGSWLTVV.

This clone occurred a few times. The V gene is TRBV11-2, the J gene TRBJ2-7; 9 nucleotides agree with TRBD2. The CDR3 loop spans 16 amino acids. The germline V gene has CDR1 SGHAT and CDR2 FQNNGV. With V trimmed by 1 base and J by 5 bases, 9 bases remained unmatched. The CDR3 sequence: CASSLVVLAGGNEQYF. For the CDR3, the DNA is TGTGCCAGCAGCTTAGTAGTACTAGCGGGTGGTAACGAGCAGTACTTC.

This clone was counted ten times or more. The CDR3 reads CASSRGGGKRNTEAFF. CDR3 coding DNA: TGTGCCAGCAGCCGCGGGGGGGGGAAGAGGAACACTGAAGCTTTCTTT. The rearrangement links TRBV27 to TRBJ1-1; TRBD1 is a possible D gene (5 bases). The CDR3 loop spans 16 amino acids. The V end was cut by 6 bases, the J end by 1 base, with 18 bases between. The germline V gene encodes CDR1 MNHEY and CDR2 SMNVEV (reference sequence).

J is TRBJ2-7 and V is TRBV5-8, with D tentatively TRBD1 (6 bases). The CDR3 covers 15 residues. V was shortened by 3 bases and J by 2 bases, with 15 bases between the two germline ends. Per the germline V gene, CDR1 is SGHTS and CDR2 is YDEGEE. CDR3 sequence: CASSSTGISAYEQYF. Written as DNA, the CDR3 is TGTGCCAGCAGCTCCACAGGGATTTCGGCCTACGAGCAGTACTTC.

V gene TRBV7-3 combines with J gene TRBJ2-5; 9 bases are a match to TRBD2. The junction had 6 bases not matched to a gene; V was cut back by 6 bases and J by 1 base. The CDR3 is 15 amino acids. CDR1 and CDR2 (germline): SGHTA, FQGTGA. This CDR3 reads CASRYTSGSQETQYF. CDR3 sequence (DNA): TGTGCCAGCAGATATACTAGCGGGTCCCAAGAGACCCAGTACTTC.

This clone was seen a handful of times. The chain joins TRBV18 to TRBJ1-1; no clear D gene. CDR1 is KGHSH, CDR2 LQKENI, per germline. The germline V and J ends were trimmed by 2 bases and 3 bases, with 4 bases remaining between them. There are 12 residues in the CDR3. CDR3 sequence: CASSPEYTEAFF. CDR3 DNA sequence: TGTGCCAGCTCACCAGAGTACACTGAAGCTTTCTTT.

In this sample, this clone is medium-sized. This chain links TRBV6-1 with TRBJ1-6; D is uncertain. This CDR3 has 13 amino acids. V gave up 1 base and J gave up 7 bases, with 5 bases separating them. Germline assignment: CDR1 MNHNS and CDR2 SASEGT. CDR3 nucleotide sequence: TGTGCCAGCAGTGAAGGGACCAATTCACCCCTCCACTTT. It encodes CASSEGTNSPLHF.